This T cell receptor (beta chain) was retrieved from a study of cytomegalovirus exposure and HLA in healthy donors. Study conclusions and caveats: Accurate HLA-A and HLA-B prediction from TCR beta sequences was reported for most subjects. For presence/absence analyses, sequencing depth was assumed to be roughly uniform across donors.

V dropped 1 base and J dropped 5; count of bases not matched to a gene: 1. The CDR3 length is 13 residues. Germline lookup yields CDR1 SGHVS and CDR2 FQNEAQ. The sample holds one count of this clone. The antigen remains undetermined. Amplification used 60 Vbeta primers and 13 Jbeta primers. Generated by immunoSEQ multiplex PCR, the TCRdb table keeps only in-frame clones and is missing some. The sample comprises 200,000 or so clones, roughly 80% of which are singletons, and around 2.8% rests with the top ten. The chain uses TRBV7-8 and TRBJ2-7; 8 bases are a match to TRBD1. Sequencing used PBMCs. The receptor comes from a man aged 25 to 40 in good health and CMV-seronegative. The CDR3 sequence is CASSLEQGDEQYF. The CDR3 DNA follows: TGTGCCAGCAGCTTAGAACAGGGGGACGAGCAGTACTTC.